This entry features one TCR beta chain sequence. Its antigen remains unidentified. The data were produced by immunoSEQ multiplex PCR, yet TCRdb's version contains in-frame clones alone and is incomplete. Here the sample spans 57,000 or so clones, roughly 90% being singletons. The donors were in the approximately 110-subject validation cohort; that cohort was separate from the roughly 730-subject first cohort. The entry originates in a study of cytomegalovirus exposure and HLA in healthy donors. Study-wide points: Usually a TCR sequence was rare, but some public TCRs were found in many donors.

CDR1 and CDR2 from the germline V gene are SGHRS and YFSETQ. V was clipped by 3 bases and J by 2 bases; unmatched bases: 5. The CDR3 has 15 amino acids. The V call is TRBV5-1, the J call TRBJ2-5, with 9 bases matching TRBD2. Sequenced input: PBMCs. The TCR comes from a woman aged 30 to 39 in good health and CMV-seronegative. CDR3 nucleotide sequence: TGCGCCAGCAGCTGGCTAGCGGGAAATCAAGAGACCCAGTACTTC. This codes for CASSWLAGNQETQYF. The whole variable domain, remainder taken from reference TRBV5-1 and TRBJ2-5, is KAGVTQTPRYLIKTRGQQVTLSCSPISGHRSVSWYQQTPGQGLQFLFEYFSETQRNKGNFPGRFSGRQFSNSRSEMNVSTLELGDSALYLCASSWLAGNQETQYFGPGTRLLVL.